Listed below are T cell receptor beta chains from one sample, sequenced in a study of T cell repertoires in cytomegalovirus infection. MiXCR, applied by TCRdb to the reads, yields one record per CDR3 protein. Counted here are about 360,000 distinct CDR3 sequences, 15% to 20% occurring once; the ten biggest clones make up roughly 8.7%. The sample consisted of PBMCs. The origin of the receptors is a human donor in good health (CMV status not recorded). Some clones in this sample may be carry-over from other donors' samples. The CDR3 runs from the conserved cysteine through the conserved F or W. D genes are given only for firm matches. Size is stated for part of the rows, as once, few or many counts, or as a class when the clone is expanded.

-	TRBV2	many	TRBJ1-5	TGTGCCAGCAAAGCCCCGGCATCGGGCAATCAGCCCCAGCATTTT	CASKAPASGNQPQHF
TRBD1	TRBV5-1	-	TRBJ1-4	TGCGCCAGCAGCTACCCTTCGACAGGGGGAAATGAAAAACTGTTTTTT	CASSYPSTGGNEKLFF
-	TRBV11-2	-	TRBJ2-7	TGTGCCAGCAGCTTAGGCTGGGGTGCCCACGAGCAGTACTTC	CASSLGWGAHEQYF
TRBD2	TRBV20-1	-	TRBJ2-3	TGCAGTGCTAGAGCCCGCGGGACTAGCGGGGCAACAGATACGCAGTATTTT	CSARARGTSGATDTQYF
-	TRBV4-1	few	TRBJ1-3	TGCGCCAGCAGCCAAGATTGGCAAGGAAACACCATATATTTT	CASSQDWQGNTIYF
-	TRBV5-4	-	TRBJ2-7	TGTGCCAGCAGCTCCAAGACACCACCCTACGAGCAGTACTTC	CASSSKTPPYEQYF
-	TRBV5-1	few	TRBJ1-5	TGCGCCAGCAGCTTGTGGGGCAGGGGCCTCAATCAGCCCCAGCATTTT	CASSLWGRGLNQPQHF
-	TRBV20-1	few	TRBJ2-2	TGCAGTGCATACGACAGAAACACCGGGGAGCTGTTTTTT	CSAYDRNTGELFF
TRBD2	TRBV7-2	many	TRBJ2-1	TGTGCCAGCAGCTTCTCCGGGACTATTGACAATGAGCAGTTCTTC	CASSFSGTIDNEQFF
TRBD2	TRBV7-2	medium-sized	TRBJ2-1	TGTGCCAGCAGCTTAGGACTAGCCTCCTACAATGAGCAGTTCTTC	CASSLGLASYNEQFF
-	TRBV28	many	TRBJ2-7	TGTGCCAGCAGTTTACTAGCGCCGACTGAAGAGCAGTACTTC	CASSLLAPTEEQYF
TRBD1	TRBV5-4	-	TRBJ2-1	TGTGCCAGCAGCTCCAAGAGACAGGGCCCGAATGAGCAGTTCTTC	CASSSKRQGPNEQFF
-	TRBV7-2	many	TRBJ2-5	TGTGCCAGCAGCCTTATACCCTCGCTAGGGACCCAGTACTTC	CASSLIPSLGTQYF
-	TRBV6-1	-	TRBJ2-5	TGTGCCAGCAGCACACGCCGGATCCAAGAGACCCAGTACTTC	CASSTRRIQETQYF
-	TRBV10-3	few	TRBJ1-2	TGTGCCATCAGTAACTTTCGGCAACATGGCTCCGAGGTCGGCTACACCTTC	CAISNFRQHGSEVGYTF
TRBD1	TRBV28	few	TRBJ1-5	TGTGCCAGCAGCTCGACATCCGGGACAGGGTACAATCAGCCCCAGCATTTT	CASSSTSGTGYNQPQHF
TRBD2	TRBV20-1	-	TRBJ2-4	TGCAGTGCCCCCCGGGTTGGGCGGGAGATCAAAAACATTCAGTACTTC	CSAPRVGREIKNIQYF
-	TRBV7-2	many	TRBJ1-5	TGTGCCAGCAGCTTATTGCATAACCCAAATCAGCCCCAGCATTTT	CASSLLHNPNQPQHF
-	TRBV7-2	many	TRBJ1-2	TGTGCCAGCAGCCCCGACAGGCTGTATGGCTACACCTTC	CASSPDRLYGYTF
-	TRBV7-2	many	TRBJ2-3	TGTGCCAGCAGCTCCGAGGCGGTCACAGATACGCAGTATTTT	CASSSEAVTDTQYF
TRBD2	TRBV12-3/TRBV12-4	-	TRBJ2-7	TGTGCCAGCACCCCCGGGGGGGTCCACGAGCAGTACTTC	CASTPGGVHEQYF
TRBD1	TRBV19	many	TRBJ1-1	TGTGCCAGTAGTATTTCCGCAACAGGGGGAGGCACTGAAGCTTTCTTT	CASSISATGGGTEAFF
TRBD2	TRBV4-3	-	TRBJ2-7	TGCGCCAGCAGCCCCGAACGAGCGGGAGGTGACGAGCAGTACTTC	CASSPERAGGDEQYF
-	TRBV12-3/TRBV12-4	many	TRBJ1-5	TGTGCCATCGCGACTGATAGCAATCAGCCCCAGCATTTT	CAIATDSNQPQHF
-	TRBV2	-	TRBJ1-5	TGTGCCAGCAGTGACGAGAGTCTCGGTGGGTATAGCAATCAGCCCCAGCATTTT	CASSDESLGGYSNQPQHF
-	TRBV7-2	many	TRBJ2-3	TGTGCCAGCAGCTTAGGCGAGCGTGATACGCAGTATTTT	CASSLGERDTQYF
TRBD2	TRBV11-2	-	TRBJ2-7	TGTGCCAGCAGCTTAGTCGGGAGGGCTGTGCAGTACTTC	CASSLVGRAVQYF
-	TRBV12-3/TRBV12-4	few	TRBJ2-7	TGTGCCAGCGGGCCAGCGGGCTCCTACGAGCAGTACTTC	CASGPAGSYEQYF
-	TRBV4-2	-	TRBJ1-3	TGTGCCAGCAGCCAAAGGGTTGTTGACTCTGGAAACACCATATATTTT	CASSQRVVDSGNTIYF
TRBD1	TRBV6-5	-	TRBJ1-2	TGTGCCAGCAGAGACAGGGGGCGCACGAACTATGGCTACACCTTC	CASRDRGRTNYGYTF
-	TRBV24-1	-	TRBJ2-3	TGTGCCACCAGTTCGAACAGGGTGAACACAGATACGCAGTATTTT	CATSSNRVNTDTQYF
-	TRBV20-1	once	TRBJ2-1	TGCAGTGCTCGACGGGGGTCTGAGCAGTTCTTC	CSARRGSEQFF
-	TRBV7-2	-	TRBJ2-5	TGTGCCAGCAGCTTACTTTGGGCGGGGCGGACCGGGACCCAGTACTTC	CASSLLWAGRTGTQYF
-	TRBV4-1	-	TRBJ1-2	TGCGCCAGCAGCCAAGATCCAGGGGACCATAGTGGCTACACCTTC	CASSQDPGDHSGYTF
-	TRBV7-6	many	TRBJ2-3	TGTGCCAGCAGCCCGCGGGGAGGTGCTCGGGGCACAGATACGCAGTATTTT	CASSPRGGARGTDTQYF
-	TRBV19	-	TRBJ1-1	TGTGCCAGTAGCCCTGACAGGACAAGAGAAGCTTTCTTT	CASSPDRTREAFF
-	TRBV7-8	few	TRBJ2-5	TGTGCCAGCAGCTCGTTAGCGTGGGAGGAGACCCAGTACTTC	CASSSLAWEETQYF
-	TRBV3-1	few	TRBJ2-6	TGTGCCAGCAGCCCGATAACCGTCGGGGCCAACGTCCTGACTTTC	CASSPITVGANVLTF
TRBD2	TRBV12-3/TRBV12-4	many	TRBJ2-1	TGTGCCAGCGTTTCTAGCGGGAAGTACAATGAGCAGTTCTTC	CASVSSGKYNEQFF
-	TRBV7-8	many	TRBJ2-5	TGTGCCAGCAGCCTCCATAGTGAGACCCAGTACTTC	CASSLHSETQYF
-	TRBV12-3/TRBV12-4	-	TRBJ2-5	TGTGCCAGCAGTCCTCTACAGGGACAAGAGACCCAGTACTTC	CASSPLQGQETQYF
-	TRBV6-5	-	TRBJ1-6	TGTGCCAGCAGACTCGGACACTATAATTCACCCCTCCACTTT	CASRLGHYNSPLHF
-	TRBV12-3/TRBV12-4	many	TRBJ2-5	TGTGCCAGCAGTTTCTTCCCCTACTTC	CASSFFPYF
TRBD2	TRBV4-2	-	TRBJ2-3	TGTGCCAGCAGCCAAGATTCCGACCTAGCGGGGACAGATACGCAGTATTTT	CASSQDSDLAGTDTQYF
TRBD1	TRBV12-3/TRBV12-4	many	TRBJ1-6	TGTGCCAGCAGCCGTGGACAGGGCAGTCCGCTCCACTTT	CASSRGQGSPLHF
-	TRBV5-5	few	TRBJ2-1	TGTGCCAGCAGCGAGGGCTGGCGCCACAATGAGCAGTTCTTC	CASSEGWRHNEQFF
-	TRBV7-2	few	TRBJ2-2	TGTGCCAGCAGCTTTAAGGGGCACAGCGTCGGGGAGCTGTTTTTT	CASSFKGHSVGELFF
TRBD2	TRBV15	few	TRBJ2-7	TGTGCCACCAGCATAACAGCGGGGGGATCCTACGAGCAGTACTTC	CATSITAGGSYEQYF
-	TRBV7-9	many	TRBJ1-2	TGTGCCAGCAGCTCGGCGGAGGACAGACGGAGGGGCTACACCTTC	CASSSAEDRRRGYTF
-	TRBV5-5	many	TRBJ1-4	TGTGCCAGCTCAAGGGACGGGAATGAAAAACTGTTTTTT	CASSRDGNEKLFF
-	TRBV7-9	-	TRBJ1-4	TGTGCCAGCAGCCCCCTGGGGGATGAAAAACTGTTTTTT	CASSPLGDEKLFF
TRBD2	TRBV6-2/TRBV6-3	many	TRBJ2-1	TGTGCCAGCAGATTTAGCGGGAGGGCAGGAAATGAGCAGTTCTTC	CASRFSGRAGNEQFF
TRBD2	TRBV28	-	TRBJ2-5	TGTGCCAGCCTAGGCGCGGGGGGGGGGACCCAAGAGACCCAGTACTTC	CASLGAGGGTQETQYF